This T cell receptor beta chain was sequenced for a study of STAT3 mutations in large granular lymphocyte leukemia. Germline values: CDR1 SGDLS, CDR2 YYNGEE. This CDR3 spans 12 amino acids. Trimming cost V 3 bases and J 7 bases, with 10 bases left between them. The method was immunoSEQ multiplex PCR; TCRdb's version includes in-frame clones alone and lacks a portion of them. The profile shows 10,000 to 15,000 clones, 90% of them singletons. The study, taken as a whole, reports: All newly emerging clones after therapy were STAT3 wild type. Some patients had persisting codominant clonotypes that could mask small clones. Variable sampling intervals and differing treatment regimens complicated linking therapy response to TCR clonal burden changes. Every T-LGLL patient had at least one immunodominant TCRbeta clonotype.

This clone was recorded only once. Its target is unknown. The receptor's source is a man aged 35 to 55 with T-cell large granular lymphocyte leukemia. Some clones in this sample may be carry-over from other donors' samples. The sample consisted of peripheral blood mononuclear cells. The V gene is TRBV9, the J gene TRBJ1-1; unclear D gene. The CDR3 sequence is CASSAGAGEAFF. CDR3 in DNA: TGTGCCAGCAGCGCCGGTGCCGGTGAAGCTTTCTTT.